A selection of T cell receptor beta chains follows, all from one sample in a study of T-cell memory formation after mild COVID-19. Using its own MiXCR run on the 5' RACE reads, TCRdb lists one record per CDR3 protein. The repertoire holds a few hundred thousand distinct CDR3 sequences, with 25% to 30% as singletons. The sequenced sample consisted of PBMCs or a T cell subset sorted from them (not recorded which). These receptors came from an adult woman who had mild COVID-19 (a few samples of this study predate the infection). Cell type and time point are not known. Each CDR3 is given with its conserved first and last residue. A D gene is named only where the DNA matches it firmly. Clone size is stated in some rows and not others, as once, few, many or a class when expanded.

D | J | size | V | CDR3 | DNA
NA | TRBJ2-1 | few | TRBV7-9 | CASSSRDYWQGHEQFF | TGTGCCAGCAGCTCCCGTGATTACTGGCAGGGCCATGAGCAGTTCTTC
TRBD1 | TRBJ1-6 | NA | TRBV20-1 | CSAGRQGGSPLHF | TGCAGTGCTGGGAGACAGGGAGGTTCACCCCTCCACTTT
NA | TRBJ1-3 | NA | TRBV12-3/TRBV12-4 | CASNPLGSGNTIYF | TGTGCCAGCAACCCCCTGGGGTCTGGAAACACCATATATTTT
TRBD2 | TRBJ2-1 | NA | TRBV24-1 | CATSVAGGPGEQFF | TGTGCCACCAGTGTTGCGGGGGGTCCCGGGGAGCAGTTCTTC
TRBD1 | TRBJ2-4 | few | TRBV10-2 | CASRDIQGQSDIQYF | TGCGCCAGCAGAGATATTCAGGGACAGTCGGACATTCAGTACTTC
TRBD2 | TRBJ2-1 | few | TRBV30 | CAWDTTSGGYNEQFF | TGTGCCTGGGACACTACTAGCGGGGGTTACAATGAGCAGTTCTTC
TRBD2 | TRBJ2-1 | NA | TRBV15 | CATSRELAGGPYNEQFF | TGTGCCACCAGCAGAGAACTAGCGGGGGGCCCCTACAATGAGCAGTTCTTC
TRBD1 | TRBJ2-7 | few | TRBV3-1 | CASSHPDRTYEQYF | TGTGCCAGCAGCCATCCGGACAGGACCTACGAGCAGTACTTC
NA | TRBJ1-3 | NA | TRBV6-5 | CASSYSEAGNTIYF | TGTGCCAGCAGTTACTCGGAGGCTGGAAACACCATATATTTT
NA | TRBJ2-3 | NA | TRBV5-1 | CASSLVAGPDTQYF | TGCGCCAGCAGCTTAGTGGCAGGGCCAGATACGCAGTATTTT
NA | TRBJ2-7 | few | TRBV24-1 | CATSDFPLSYERYF | TGTGCCACCAGTGATTTCCCGTTGTCCTACGAGCGGTACTTC
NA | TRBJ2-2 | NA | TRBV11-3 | CASSSDAELFF | TGTGCCAGCAGCTCGGACGCGGAGCTGTTTTTT
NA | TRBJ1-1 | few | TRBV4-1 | CASISGGNTEAFF | TGCGCCAGCATTTCGGGGGGGAACACTGAAGCTTTCTTT
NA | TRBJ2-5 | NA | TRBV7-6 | CASSFGPSSETQYF | TGTGCCAGCAGCTTTGGACCGTCTTCAGAGACCCAGTACTTC
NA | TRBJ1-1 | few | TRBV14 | CASSQSARQLGAFF | TGTGCCAGCAGCCAGTCAGCCCGACAGTTAGGAGCTTTCTTT
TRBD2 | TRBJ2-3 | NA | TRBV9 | CASSVAGGPFADTQYF | TGTGCCAGCAGCGTAGCGGGAGGGCCTTTTGCGGATACGCAGTATTTT
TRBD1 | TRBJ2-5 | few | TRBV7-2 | CASSFSRGRETQYF | TGTGCCAGCAGCTTCTCCAGGGGGCGCGAGACCCAGTACTTC